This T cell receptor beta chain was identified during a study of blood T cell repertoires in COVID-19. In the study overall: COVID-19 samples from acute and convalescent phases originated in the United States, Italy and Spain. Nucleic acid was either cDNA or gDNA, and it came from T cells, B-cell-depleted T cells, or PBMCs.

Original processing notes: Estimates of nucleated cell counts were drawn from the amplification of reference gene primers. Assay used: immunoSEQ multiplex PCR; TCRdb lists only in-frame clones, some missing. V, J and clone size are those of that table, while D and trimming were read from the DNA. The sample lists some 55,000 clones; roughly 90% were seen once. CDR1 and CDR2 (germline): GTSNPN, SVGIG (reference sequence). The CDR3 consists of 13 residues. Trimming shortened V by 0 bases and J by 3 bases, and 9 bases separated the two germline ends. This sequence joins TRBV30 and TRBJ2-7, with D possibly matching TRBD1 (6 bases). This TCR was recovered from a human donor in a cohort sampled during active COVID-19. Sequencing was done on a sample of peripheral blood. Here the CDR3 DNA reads TGTGCCTGGAGTGTTGGGACAATCTACGAGCAGTACTTC. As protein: CAWSVGTIYEQYF.